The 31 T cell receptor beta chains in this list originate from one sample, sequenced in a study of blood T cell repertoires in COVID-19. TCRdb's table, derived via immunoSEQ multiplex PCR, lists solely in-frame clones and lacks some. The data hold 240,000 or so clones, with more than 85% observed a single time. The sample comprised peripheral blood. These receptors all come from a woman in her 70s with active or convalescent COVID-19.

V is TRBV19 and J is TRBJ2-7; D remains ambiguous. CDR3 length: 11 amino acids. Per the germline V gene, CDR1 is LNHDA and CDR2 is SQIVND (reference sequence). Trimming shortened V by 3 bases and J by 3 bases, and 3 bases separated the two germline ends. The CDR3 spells CASSIGYEQYF. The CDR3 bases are TGTGCCAGTAGTATCGGCTACGAGCAGTACTTC. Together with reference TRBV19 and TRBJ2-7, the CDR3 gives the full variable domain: DGGITQSPKYLFRKEGQNVTLSCEQNLNHDAMYWYRQDPGQGLRLIYYSQIVNDFQKGDIAEGYSVSREKKESFPLTVTSAQKNPTAFYLCASSIGYEQYFGPGTRLTVT.

The CDR3 nucleotides read TGTGCCAGTAGTACCTACTTGGGGGGACAGGGGAGTCCCTACGAGCAGTACTTC. Protein sequence: CASSTYLGGQGSPYEQYF. The V gene is TRBV19, the J gene TRBJ2-7; 10 bases are shared with TRBD1. The CDR3 loop spans 18 amino acids. Germline assignment: CDR1 LNHDA and CDR2 SQIVND (reference sequence). The V and J ends lost 4 bases and 2 bases, in that order; junction bases with no gene match: 14.

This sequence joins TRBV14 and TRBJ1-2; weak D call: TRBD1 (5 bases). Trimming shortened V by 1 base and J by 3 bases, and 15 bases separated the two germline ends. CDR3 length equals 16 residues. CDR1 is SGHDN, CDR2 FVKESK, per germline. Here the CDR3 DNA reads TGTGCCAGCAGCCAAGTTTCTAACAGGATTGACTATGGCTACACCTTC. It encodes CASSQVSNRIDYGYTF. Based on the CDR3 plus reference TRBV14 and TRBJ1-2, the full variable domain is EAGVTQFPSHSVIEKGQTVTLRCDPISGHDNLYWYRRVMGKEIKFLLHFVKESKQDESGMPNNRFLAERTGGTYSTLKVQPAELEDSGVYFCASSQVSNRIDYGYTFGSGTRLTVV.

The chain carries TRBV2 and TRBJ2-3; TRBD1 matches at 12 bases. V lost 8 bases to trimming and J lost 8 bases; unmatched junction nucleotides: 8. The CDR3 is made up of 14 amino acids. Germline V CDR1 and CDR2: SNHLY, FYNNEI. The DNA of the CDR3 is TGTGCCAGCTTACGGGACAGGGGGCGCGGTACGCAGTATTTT. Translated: CASLRDRGRGTQYF.

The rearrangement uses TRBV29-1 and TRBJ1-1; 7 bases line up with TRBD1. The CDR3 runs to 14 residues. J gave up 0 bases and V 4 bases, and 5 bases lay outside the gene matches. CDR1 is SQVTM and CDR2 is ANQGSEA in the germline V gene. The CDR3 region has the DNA TGCAGCGTTGGGACAGGACGAATGAACACTGAAGCTTTCTTT. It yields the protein CSVGTGRMNTEAFF.

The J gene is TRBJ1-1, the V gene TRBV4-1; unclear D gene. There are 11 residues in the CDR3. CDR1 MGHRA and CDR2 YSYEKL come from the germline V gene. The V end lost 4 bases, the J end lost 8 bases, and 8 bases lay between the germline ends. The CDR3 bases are TGCGCCAGCAGCCTAGCCCACGAAGCTTTCTTT. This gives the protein CASSLAHEAFF.

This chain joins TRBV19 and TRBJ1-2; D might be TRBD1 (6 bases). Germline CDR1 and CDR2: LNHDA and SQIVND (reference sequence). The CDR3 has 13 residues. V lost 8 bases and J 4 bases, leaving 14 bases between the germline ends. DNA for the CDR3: TGTGCCAGTGGGCGCAGGGGTGTCTATGGCTACACCTTC. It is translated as CASGRRGVYGYTF.

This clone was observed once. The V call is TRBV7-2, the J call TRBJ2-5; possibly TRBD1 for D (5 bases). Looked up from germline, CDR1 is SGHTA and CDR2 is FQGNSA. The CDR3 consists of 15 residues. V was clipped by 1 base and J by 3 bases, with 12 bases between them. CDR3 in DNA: TGTGCCAGCAGCTTAGAGGGCAGGGTAGAAGAGACCCAGTACTTC. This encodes CASSLEGRVEETQYF.

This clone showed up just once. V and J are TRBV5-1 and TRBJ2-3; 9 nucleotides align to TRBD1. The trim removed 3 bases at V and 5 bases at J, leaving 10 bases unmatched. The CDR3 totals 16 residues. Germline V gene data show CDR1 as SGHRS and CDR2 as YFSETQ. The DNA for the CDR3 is TGCGCCAGCAGCTCTGGTTACAGGGGGCTGGGAGATACGCAGTATTTT. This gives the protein CASSSGYRGLGDTQYF.

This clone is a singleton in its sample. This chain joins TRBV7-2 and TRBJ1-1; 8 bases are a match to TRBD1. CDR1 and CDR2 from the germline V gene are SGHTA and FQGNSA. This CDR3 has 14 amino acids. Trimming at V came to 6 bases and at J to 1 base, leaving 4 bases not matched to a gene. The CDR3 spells CASRQGAGNTEAFF. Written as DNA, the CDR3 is TGTGCCAGCAGGCAGGGGGCGGGGAACACTGAAGCTTTCTTT.

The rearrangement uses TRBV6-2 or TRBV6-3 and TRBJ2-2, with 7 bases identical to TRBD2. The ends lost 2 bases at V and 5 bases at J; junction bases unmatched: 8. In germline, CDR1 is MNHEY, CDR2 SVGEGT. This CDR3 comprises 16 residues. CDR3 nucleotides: TGTGCCAGCAGTTACACGTTAGCGGGTTCTACCGGGGAGCTGTTTTTT. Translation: CASSYTLAGSTGELFF.

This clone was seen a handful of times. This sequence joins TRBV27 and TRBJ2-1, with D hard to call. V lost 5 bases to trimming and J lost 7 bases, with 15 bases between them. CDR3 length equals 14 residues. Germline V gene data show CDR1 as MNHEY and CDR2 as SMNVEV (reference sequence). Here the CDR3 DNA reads TGTGCCAGCAGTCCGTGGTCGGGTCGGAATGAGCAGTTCTTC. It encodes CASSPWSGRNEQFF.

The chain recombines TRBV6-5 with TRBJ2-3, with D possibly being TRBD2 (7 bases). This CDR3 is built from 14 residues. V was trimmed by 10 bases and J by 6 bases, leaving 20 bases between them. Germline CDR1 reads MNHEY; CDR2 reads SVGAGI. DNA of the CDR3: TGTGCCACCCGACGAGGGGGGGATCTTGATACGCAGTATTTT. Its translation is CATRRGGDLDTQYF.

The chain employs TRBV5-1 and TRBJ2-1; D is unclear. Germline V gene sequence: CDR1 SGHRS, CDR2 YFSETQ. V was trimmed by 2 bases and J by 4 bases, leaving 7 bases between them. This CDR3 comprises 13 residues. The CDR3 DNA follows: TGCGCCAGCAGCTTCACAGCTTACAATGAGCAGTTCTTC. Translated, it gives CASSFTAYNEQFF.

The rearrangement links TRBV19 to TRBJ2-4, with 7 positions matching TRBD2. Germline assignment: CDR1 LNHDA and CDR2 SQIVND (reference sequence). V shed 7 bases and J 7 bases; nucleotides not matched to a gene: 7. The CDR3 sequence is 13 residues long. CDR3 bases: TGTGCCAGTACGTCTCAGGGAGGGAACATTCAGTACTTC. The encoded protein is CASTSQGGNIQYF.

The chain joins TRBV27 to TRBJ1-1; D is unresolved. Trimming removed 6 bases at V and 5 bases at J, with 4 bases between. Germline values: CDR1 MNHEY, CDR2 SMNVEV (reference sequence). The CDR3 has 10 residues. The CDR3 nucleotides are TGTGCCAGCAGGGAGACTGAAGCTTTCTTT. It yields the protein CASRETEAFF.

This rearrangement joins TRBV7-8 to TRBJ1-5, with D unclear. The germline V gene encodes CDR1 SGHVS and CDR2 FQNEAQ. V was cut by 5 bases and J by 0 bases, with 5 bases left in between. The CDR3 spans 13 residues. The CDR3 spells CASSVFSNQPQHF. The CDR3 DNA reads TGTGCCAGCAGCGTCTTTAGCAATCAGCCCCAGCATTTT.

CDR3 loop: CASSLDFYEQYF. The DNA for the CDR3 is TGCGCCAGCAGCTTGGACTTTTACGAGCAGTACTTC. The chain is built from TRBV5-1 and TRBJ2-7; D is undetermined. There are 12 residues in the CDR3. Germline CDR1 SGHRS, CDR2 YFSETQ. V lost 0 bases to trimming and J lost 4 bases, with 5 bases between them.

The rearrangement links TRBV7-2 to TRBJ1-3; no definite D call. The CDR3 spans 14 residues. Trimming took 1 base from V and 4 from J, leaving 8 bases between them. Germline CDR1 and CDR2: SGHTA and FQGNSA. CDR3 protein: CASSLGGSGNTIYF. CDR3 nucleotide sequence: TGTGCCAGCAGCTTAGGAGGTTCGGGAAACACCATATATTTT. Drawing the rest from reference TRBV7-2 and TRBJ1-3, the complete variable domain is GAGVSQSPSNKVTEKGKDVELRCDPISGHTALYWYRQSLGQGLEFLIYFQGNSAPDKSGLPSDRFSAERTGGSVSTLTIQRTQQEDSAVYLCASSLGGSGNTIYFGEGSWLTVV.

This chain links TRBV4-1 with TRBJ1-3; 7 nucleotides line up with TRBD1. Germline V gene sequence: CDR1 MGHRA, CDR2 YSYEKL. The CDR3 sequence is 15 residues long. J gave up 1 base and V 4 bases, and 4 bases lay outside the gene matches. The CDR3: CASSPQTGSGNTIYF. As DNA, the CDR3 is TGCGCCAGCAGCCCACAGACAGGGTCTGGAAACACCATATATTTT.

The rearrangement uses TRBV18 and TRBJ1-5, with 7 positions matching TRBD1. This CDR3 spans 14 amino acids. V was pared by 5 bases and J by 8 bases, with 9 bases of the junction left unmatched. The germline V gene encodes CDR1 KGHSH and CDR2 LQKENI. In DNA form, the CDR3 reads TGTGCCAGCTCATCCTCGACAGGGCCGGAGCCCCAGCATTTT. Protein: CASSSSTGPEPQHF.

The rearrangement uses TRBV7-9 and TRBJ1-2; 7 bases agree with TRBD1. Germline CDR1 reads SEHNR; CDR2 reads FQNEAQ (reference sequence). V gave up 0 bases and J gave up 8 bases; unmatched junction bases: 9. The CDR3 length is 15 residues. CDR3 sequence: CASSLAGGTWRGYTF. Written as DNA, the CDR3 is TGTGCCAGCAGCTTAGCAGGGGGCACCTGGAGGGGCTACACCTTC.

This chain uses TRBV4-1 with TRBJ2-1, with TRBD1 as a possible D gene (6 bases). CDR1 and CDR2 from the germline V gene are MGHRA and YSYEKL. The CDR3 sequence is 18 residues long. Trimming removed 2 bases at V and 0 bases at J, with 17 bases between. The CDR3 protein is CASSQPQTGRSSYNEQFF. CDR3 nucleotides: TGCGCCAGCAGCCAACCTCAGACAGGCCGGAGCTCCTACAATGAGCAGTTCTTC.

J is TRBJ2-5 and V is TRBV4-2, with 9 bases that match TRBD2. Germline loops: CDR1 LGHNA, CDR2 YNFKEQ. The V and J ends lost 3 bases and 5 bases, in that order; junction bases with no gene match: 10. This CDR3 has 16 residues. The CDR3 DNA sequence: TGTGCCAGCAGCCAGGGCGGGGGGGCCGAGAGGGAGACCCAGTACTTC. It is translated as CASSQGGGAERETQYF.

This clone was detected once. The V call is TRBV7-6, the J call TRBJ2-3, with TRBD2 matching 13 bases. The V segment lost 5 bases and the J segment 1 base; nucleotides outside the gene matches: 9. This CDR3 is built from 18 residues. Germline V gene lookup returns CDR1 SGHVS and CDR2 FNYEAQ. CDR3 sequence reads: CASSTGGLAGFGTDTQYF. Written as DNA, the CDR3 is TGTGCCAGCAGCACAGGGGGACTAGCGGGGTTTGGCACAGATACGCAGTATTTT. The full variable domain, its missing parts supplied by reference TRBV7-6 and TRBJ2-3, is GAGVSQSPRYKVTKRGQDVALRCDPISGHVSLYWYRQALGQGPEFLTYFNYEAQQDKSGLPNDRFSAERPEGSISTLTIQRTEQRDSAMYRCASSTGGLAGFGTDTQYFGPGTRLTVL.

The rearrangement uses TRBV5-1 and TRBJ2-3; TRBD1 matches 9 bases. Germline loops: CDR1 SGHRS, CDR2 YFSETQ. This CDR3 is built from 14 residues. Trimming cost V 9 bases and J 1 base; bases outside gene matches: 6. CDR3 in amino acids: CATAGQGRTDTQYF. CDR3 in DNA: TGCGCCACCGCAGGACAGGGGCGCACAGATACGCAGTATTTT. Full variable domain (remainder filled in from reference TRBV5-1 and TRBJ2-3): KAGVTQTPRYLIKTRGQQVTLSCSPISGHRSVSWYQQTPGQGLQFLFEYFSETQRNKGNFPGRFSGRQFSNSRSEMNVSTLELGDSALYLCATAGQGRTDTQYFGPGTRLTVL.

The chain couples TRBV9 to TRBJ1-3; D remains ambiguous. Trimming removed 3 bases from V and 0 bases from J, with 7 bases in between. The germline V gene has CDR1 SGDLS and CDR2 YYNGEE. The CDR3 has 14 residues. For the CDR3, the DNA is TGTGCCAGCAGCGCACAGCACTCTGGAAACACCATATATTTT. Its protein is CASSAQHSGNTIYF.

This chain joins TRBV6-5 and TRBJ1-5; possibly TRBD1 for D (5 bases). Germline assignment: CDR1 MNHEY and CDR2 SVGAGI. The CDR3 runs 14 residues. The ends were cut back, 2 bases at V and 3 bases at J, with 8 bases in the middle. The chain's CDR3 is CASSYQGINQPQHF. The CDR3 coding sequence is TGTGCCAGCAGTTACCAGGGCATCAATCAGCCCCAGCATTTT.

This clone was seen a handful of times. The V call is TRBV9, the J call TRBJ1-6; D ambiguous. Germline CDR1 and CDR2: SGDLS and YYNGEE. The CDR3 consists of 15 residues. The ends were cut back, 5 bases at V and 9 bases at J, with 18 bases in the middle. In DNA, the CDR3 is TGTGCCAGCAGTGAGACGGTTGGAAGCGGTTCACCCCTCCACTTT. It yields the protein CASSETVGSGSPLHF.

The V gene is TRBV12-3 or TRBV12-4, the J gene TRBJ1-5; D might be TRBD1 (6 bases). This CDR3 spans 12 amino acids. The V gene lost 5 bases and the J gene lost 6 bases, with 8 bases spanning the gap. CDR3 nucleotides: TGTGCCAGCAGTCGAGGGGGTCAGCCCCAGCATTTT. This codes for CASSRGGQPQHF.

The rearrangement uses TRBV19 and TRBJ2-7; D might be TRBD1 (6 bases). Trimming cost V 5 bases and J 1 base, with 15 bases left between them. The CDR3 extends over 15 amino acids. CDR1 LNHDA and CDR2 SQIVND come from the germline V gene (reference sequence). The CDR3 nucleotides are TGTGCCAGTAGTTCAAGCCGGGACATGTCCTACGAGCAGTACTTC. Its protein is CASSSSRDMSYEQYF. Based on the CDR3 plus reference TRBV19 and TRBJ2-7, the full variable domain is DGGITQSPKYLFRKEGQNVTLSCEQNLNHDAMYWYRQDPGQGLRLIYYSQIVNDFQKGDIAEGYSVSREKKESFPLTVTSAQKNPTAFYLCASSSSRDMSYEQYFGPGTRLTVT.